The following is a T cell receptor beta chain sequence with its context. No cognate antigen has been identified for it. No base quality information exists; no much larger clone differs at one position. This entry belongs to a study of blood T cell repertoires in COVID-19 (dated by TCRdb to about 2020). Concerning the study at large: Collaborator samples came from the United States, Italy and Spain and covered acute and convalescent phases of COVID-19. The prospective study material was composed of cDNA or gDNA derived from T cells, B-cell-depleted T cells, or PBMCs. Deeply sampled blood TCRbeta repertoires from subjects exposed to, actively infected with, or recovered from COVID-19 were included in the dataset. The repertoires were made available in a free public database intended to serve as a resource for research on the immune response to SARS-CoV-2. The samples were drawn from the first 160 participants of the ongoing ImmuneRACE study and from about 1,200 subjects provided by 6 global collaborators. The sample metadata nearly always contained a de-identified subject ID, COVID-19 status, age in years and sex. Where HLA class I and class II types were available, the types were taken from metadata supplied by the sample provider, not from assay-based typing.

TCRbeta CDR3 regions were amplified from genomic DNA by means of the immunoSEQ Assay, a bias-controlled multiplex PCR. The study's processing was this. The number of nucleated cells in each sample was estimated from the amplification of reference gene primers within the assay. To quantify the absolute abundance of each unique TCRbeta CDR3 rearrangement, sequence reads were collapsed and filtered. For each sample, productive Simpson clonality was calculated as the square root of Simpson's diversity index over productive rearrangements. TCRdb re-hosts the immuneACCESS table, in-frame sequences only. Its copies lack some clones; in the studies checked, an unresolved V gene accounts for under half of them, and the cause for the rest is not known. The DNA was the basis for D and trimming; V, J and clone size are from that table. The table for this sample lists some 290,000 clones; roughly 86% of them were counted only once. The ten top clones hold about 10% of the sample.

General conclusions and limits of the study: Clinical and demographic metadata were provided uncurated, with the amount varying by source and participant.

At one collaborating source in Seattle, patients were enrolled during active infection and were followed longitudinally through the course of disease. Each collaborating institution followed its own protocols to collect whole blood in K2EDTA tubes. For TCRbeta analysis, collaborator samples were shipped as frozen whole blood, as isolated PBMCs, or as DNA extracted from either sample type. Inclusive of the bounding cysteine and phenylalanine, the CDR3 is 14 residues long. Only the CDR3 region is kept as DNA, spanning 42 bases read in frame from base 1. The germline V and J ends show losses of 7 bases and 0 bases respectively, and no gene match explains 5 bases of the junction. CDR1 and CDR2, looked up from the germline V gene, are SNHLY and FYNNEI.

This TCR derives from a woman aged 25 to 39 with COVID-19, enrolled during active disease. Source material: peripheral blood. Recombination linked TRBV2 to TRBJ1-1; 7 junctional bases match TRBD1. The bases are TGTGCCAGCACGGGACAGAGGCTGAACACTGAAGCTTTCTTT. This sequence encodes CASTGQRLNTEAFF.